This entry features one TCR beta chain sequence. This entry is derived from a study of blood T cell repertoires in COVID-19. Study-wide context: Samples taken during acute and convalescent COVID-19 were collected in the United States, Italy and Spain. PBMCs, B-cell-depleted T cells, or T cells were the source of the cDNA or gDNA that made up the material.

Germline CDR1 is MNHEY and CDR2 is SMNVEV (reference sequence). The V gene lost 4 bases and the J gene lost 11 bases, with 12 bases spanning the gap. The CDR3 loop spans 13 amino acids. As handled by the study authors: Researchers report that nucleated cell counts were estimated from reference gene primer amplification. Produced via immunoSEQ multiplex PCR; TCRdb's table is partial and in-frame only. The V and J calls and clone size are taken from that table; D and trimming were inferred from the DNA. This table holds about 85,000 clones, 90% found once. The specimen sequenced was peripheral blood. The V and J genes are TRBV27 and TRBJ1-6; D unclear. This TCR was recovered from a woman of 80 years or more with active or convalescent COVID-19. The CDR3 DNA is TGTGCCAGCAGTTCAGGTCCCGAGCCACCCCTCCACTTT. This gives the protein CASSSGPEPPLHF.